The TCR beta chain under discussion was sequenced for a study of chemoradiotherapy in HPV16-positive cancers. Assay: immunoSEQ multiplex PCR; the TCRdb copy retains only in-frame clones and omits some. The sample carries over 8,500 clones, approximately 79% recorded once. Trimming removed 6 bases from V and 2 bases from J, with 8 bases in between. The CDR3 has 14 residues. Germline V gene sequence: CDR1 SNHLY, CDR2 FYNNEI. This material was obtained from a patient who underwent chemoradiotherapy. The TCR was taken from a human donor with HPV-associated anogenital cancer. The V call is TRBV2, the J call TRBJ2-6, with D uncertain. The CDR3 here is CASSALTGANVLTF. In DNA, the CDR3 is TGTGCCAGCAGCGCGCTAACTGGGGCCAACGTCCTGACTTTC.